Listed below are T cell receptor beta chains from one sample, sequenced in a study of cytomegalovirus exposure and HLA in healthy donors. Assay: immunoSEQ multiplex PCR; the TCRdb copy retains only in-frame clones and omits some. The table shows some 260,000 clones, with 90% occurring only once. The sequencing sample was made of PBMCs. All receptors derive from a woman in her 30s in good health and CMV-seronegative. Each CDR3 is given with its conserved first and last residue. A D gene is named only where the DNA matches it firmly. Clone size is not always given. Where it is, it says once, few, many or a class for expanded clones.

length,J,V,D,size,DNA,CDR3
14,TRBJ1-1,TRBV7-9,-,-,TGTGCCAGCAGCCAGACGGGAGCGGTCACTGAAGCTTTCTTT,CASSQTGAVTEAFF
15,TRBJ2-5,TRBV27,-,-,TGTGCCAGCGGACACCCCAGGGAGGAGGGAGAGACCCAGTACTTC,CASGHPREEGETQYF
14,TRBJ2-1,TRBV11-2,-,-,TGTGCCAGCAGCTTAGCTTCGGGTCGCAATGAGCAGTTCTTC,CASSLASGRNEQFF
13,TRBJ1-5,TRBV6-5,-,-,TGTGCCAGCAGGGGAGGGGCCAATCAGCCCCAGCATTTT,CASRGGANQPQHF
14,TRBJ2-3,TRBV29-1,TRBD1,-,TGCAGCGTTGGTGGGACAGAGACCACAGATACGCAGTATTTT,CSVGGTETTDTQYF
15,TRBJ1-4,TRBV25-1,TRBD1,-,TGTGCCAGCAGTGACCCGACAGGGGGCTTGGAAAAACTGTTTTTT,CASSDPTGGLEKLFF
15,TRBJ2-3,TRBV4-1,-,-,TGCGCCAGCAGCCAAACATACGGAGAGGCAGATACGCAGTATTTT,CASSQTYGEADTQYF
15,TRBJ2-1,TRBV7-2,TRBD2,-,TGTGCCAGCAGCCCTACTAGCGGGAGGGCCGGTGAGCAGTTCTTC,CASSPTSGRAGEQFF
16,TRBJ2-7,TRBV7-8,-,-,TGTGCCAGCAGCTTAGACCCCGAGGGCGGCTCCTACGAGCAGTACTTC,CASSLDPEGGSYEQYF
17,TRBJ2-7,TRBV27,TRBD2,-,TGTGCCAGCAGTTTATTCAGCGGAGCGGGATCCTCCTACGAGCAGTACTTC,CASSLFSGAGSSYEQYF
17,TRBJ2-7,TRBV18,TRBD1,-,TGTGCCAGCTCACCTACGGGACAGGGGGCGACCTCCTACGAGCAGTACTTC,CASSPTGQGATSYEQYF
15,TRBJ2-7,TRBV5-1,TRBD2,-,TGCGCCAGCAGCTTGTCCGGGACTACCTCCTACGAGCAGTACTTC,CASSLSGTTSYEQYF
14,TRBJ2-1,TRBV28,TRBD2,-,TGTGCCAGCAGTCAACTAGCGGGAGTCTATGAGCAGTTCTTC,CASSQLAGVYEQFF
15,TRBJ1-2,TRBV5-6,TRBD1,once,TGTGCCAGCAGCCTGCCCGACAGGGCCTACTATGGCTACACCTTC,CASSLPDRAYYGYTF
13,TRBJ2-1,TRBV13,-,-,TGTGCCAGCAGCTTAGGGACAGACAATGAGCAGTTCTTC,CASSLGTDNEQFF
15,TRBJ2-7,TRBV7-3,TRBD2,once,TGTGCCAGCATCCAGGCGGGGACTAGCGTGTCCGAGCAGTACTTC,CASIQAGTSVSEQYF
15,TRBJ2-5,TRBV7-3,-,-,TGTGCCAGCAGCTTAAATTCAGGACTTGGGGAGACCCAGTACTTC,CASSLNSGLGETQYF
21,TRBJ2-7,TRBV2,TRBD2,-,TGTGCCAGCAGTACACCCCGGGACTATGAGGTTCCGCGAACCATAGGCTACGAGCAGTACTTC,CASSTPRDYEVPRTIGYEQYF
13,TRBJ1-1,TRBV14,-,-,TGTGCCAGCAGCTGGGAGGTGGACACTGAAGCTTTCTTT,CASSWEVDTEAFF
16,TRBJ2-7,TRBV27,-,-,TGTGCCAGCAGTCCATCCTGGGCAGTCGTCCTCTACGAGCAGTACTTC,CASSPSWAVVLYEQYF
16,TRBJ2-1,TRBV9,TRBD2,-,TGTGCCAGCAGCGTAGAGCCTAGCGGCCCATACAATGAGCAGTTCTTC,CASSVEPSGPYNEQFF
14,TRBJ1-4,TRBV19,-,-,TGTGCCAGCCGGAGATCGGCGACCGATGAAAAACTGTTTTTT,CASRRSATDEKLFF
16,TRBJ2-7,TRBV7-9,TRBD2,once,TGTGCCAGCAGCCCAAGGACTAGCGGGAGCGTCTACGAGCAGTACTTC,CASSPRTSGSVYEQYF
16,TRBJ2-5,TRBV28,-,once,TGTGCCAGCAGTGAACCGGGACACGCCCCCCAAGAGACCCAGTACTTC,CASSEPGHAPQETQYF
14,TRBJ2-3,TRBV5-1,-,-,TGCGCCAGCAGCTTGGGGCAGATTAGCGATACGCAGTATTTT,CASSLGQISDTQYF
14,TRBJ1-5,TRBV29-1,TRBD1,-,TGCAGCGTCTCAAGGGACAGAGATAATCAGCCCCAGCATTTT,CSVSRDRDNQPQHF
14,TRBJ2-1,TRBV5-6,-,-,TGTGCCAGCAGCTTGGGACTAGGACGCGATGAGCAGTTCTTC,CASSLGLGRDEQFF
15,TRBJ2-7,TRBV5-6,TRBD2,-,TGTGCCAGCAGCCCGGGGCTAGCGGGAGAAATCGAGCAGTACTTC,CASSPGLAGEIEQYF
19,TRBJ1-4,TRBV27,TRBD1,-,TGTGCCAGCAGTTTAGAAGCCCCGGGACAGGGGCGGTGGTATGAAAAACTGTTTTTT,CASSLEAPGQGRWYEKLFF
16,TRBJ1-5,TRBV19,-,once,TGTGCCAGTAGCCCGGGAGCCCTGGGGCGCAATCAGCCCCAGCATTTT,CASSPGALGRNQPQHF
15,TRBJ2-1,TRBV27,TRBD2,-,TGTGCCAGCGGCCCCGGGACTAGCGGGAAAAATGAGCAGTTCTTC,CASGPGTSGKNEQFF
14,TRBJ2-7,TRBV7-6,-,-,TGTGCCAGCAGCTTAGAGACTAGTCCCTACGAGCAGTACTTC,CASSLETSPYEQYF
16,TRBJ2-1,TRBV10-3,TRBD1,-,TGTGCCATCAGTGAGTCGCCAGGGGGCAAGTACAATGAGCAGTTCTTC,CAISESPGGKYNEQFF
15,TRBJ1-3,TRBV6-5,TRBD1,-,TGTGCCAGCAGTCAGGGACAGGGGCTCGGAAACACCATATATTTT,CASSQGQGLGNTIYF
14,TRBJ2-1,TRBV6-4,TRBD2,-,TGTGCCAGCAGTGAAGCGGGGGGAAACAATGAGCAGTTCTTC,CASSEAGGNNEQFF
15,TRBJ1-1,TRBV6-6,TRBD1,-,TGTGCCAGCAGTTACAACAGGGGAACAAACACTGAAGCTTTCTTT,CASSYNRGTNTEAFF
11,TRBJ2-1,TRBV19,-,-,TGTGCCACGACAGTTTACAATGAGCAGTTCTTC,CATTVYNEQFF
14,TRBJ2-7,TRBV14,-,-,TGTGCCAGCAGCCAAGCATTGGCAGCCTACGAGCAGTACTTC,CASSQALAAYEQYF
15,TRBJ2-1,TRBV28,-,-,TGTGCCAGCAGTTTAAGTCTAAGCTCCTACAATGAGCAGTTCTTC,CASSLSLSSYNEQFF
13,TRBJ2-3,TRBV25-1,-,-,TGTGCCAGCAGTCCGTTTGTCATAAATACGCAGTATTTT,CASSPFVINTQYF
14,TRBJ2-7,TRBV7-6,-,-,TGTGCCAGCAGCTTACGGGACACCTCCTACGAGCAGTACTTC,CASSLRDTSYEQYF
15,TRBJ2-2,TRBV29-1,TRBD1,-,TGCAGCGCCCTCGGAGGGACAGGGGACACCGGGGAGCTGTTTTTT,CSALGGTGDTGELFF
17,TRBJ2-5,TRBV9,TRBD2,-,TGTGCCAGCAGCGTAGAGGCTAGCGGGAGGGCCGGGGAGACCCAGTACTTC,CASSVEASGRAGETQYF
16,TRBJ1-3,TRBV6-5,-,-,TGTGCCAGCAGTTACTCGAGGACAGCGGGCGGAAACACCATATATTTT,CASSYSRTAGGNTIYF
15,TRBJ2-5,TRBV18,-,-,TGTGCCAGCTCACCACCCTGGGGCCAACAAGAGACCCAGTACTTC,CASSPPWGQQETQYF
18,TRBJ2-5,TRBV2,TRBD2,-,TGTGCCAGCAGTGAAATGGGACTAGCGGGAGGTTCAGTCGAGACCCAGTACTTC,CASSEMGLAGGSVETQYF
10,TRBJ1-4,TRBV7-9,-,-,TGTGCCAGCCTTGACGAAAAACTGTTTTTT,CASLDEKLFF
13,TRBJ2-3,TRBV7-2,-,-,TGTGCCAGCAAGAATAGCGGCACAGATACGCAGTATTTT,CASKNSGTDTQYF
15,TRBJ2-6,TRBV5-1,-,-,TGCGCCAGCAGCTACAGGACAGTTGGGGCCAACGTCCTGACTTTC,CASSYRTVGANVLTF
16,TRBJ2-6,TRBV19,-,-,TGTGCCAGTAGTCTGATAGGTTGGTCTGGGGCCAACGTCCTGACTTTC,CASSLIGWSGANVLTF
15,TRBJ2-7,TRBV28,TRBD1,-,TGTGCCAGCAGTTCCGGGACAGGGGTGGACTACGAGCAGTACTTC,CASSSGTGVDYEQYF
12,TRBJ1-3,TRBV5-1,-,-,TGCGCCAGCAGGGACTCTGGAAACACCATATATTTT,CASRDSGNTIYF